These T cell receptor beta chains were read from a single sample in a study of shared clonotypes between healthy human individuals. Libraries were prepared by immunoSEQ multiplex PCR; TCRdb keeps only in-frame clonotypes and omits some of them. Here the sample spans some 500,000 clones, around 80% being singletons. The sample comprised PBMCs. The receptors were sampled from a middle-aged woman in good health. Some clones in this sample may be carry-over from other donors' samples. CDR3s include the opening cysteine and the closing phenylalanine or tryptophan. Each record gives: V gene, J gene, D gene, CDR3 length, clone size, CDR3 protein, CDR3 DNA. The D gene is left open where the match is weak. Only some rows state a clone size, as once, few, many or a class for expanded clones.

V: TRBV5-4; J: TRBJ2-7; D: -; length: 14; size: few; CDR3: CASSLFGNSYEQYF; DNA: TGTGCCAGCAGCTTGTTCGGGAACTCCTACGAGCAGTACTTC
V: TRBV19; J: TRBJ2-1; D: -; length: 15; size: -; CDR3: CASSINSNPRNEQFF; DNA: TGTGCCAGTAGTATTAATTCGAATCCCCGCAATGAGCAGTTCTTC
V: TRBV7-8; J: TRBJ2-3; D: TRBD2; length: 18; size: few; CDR3: CASSGSGTSAQRTDTQYF; DNA: TGTGCCAGCAGCGGCTCCGGGACTAGCGCTCAACGCACAGATACGCAGTATTTT
V: TRBV11-2; J: TRBJ1-3; D: -; length: 15; size: -; CDR3: CASSLETGTGNTIYF; DNA: TGTGCCAGCAGCTTAGAGACGGGGACTGGAAACACCATATATTTT
V: TRBV4-3; J: TRBJ2-3; D: TRBD1; length: 16; size: few; CDR3: CASSPRDRGLADTQYF; DNA: TGCGCCAGCAGCCCCCGGGACAGGGGGCTTGCGGATACGCAGTATTTT
V: TRBV28; J: TRBJ1-2; D: TRBD1; length: 15; size: few; CDR3: CASTDPGTAYYGYTF; DNA: TGTGCCAGCACCGATCCCGGGACAGCCTACTATGGCTACACCTTC
V: TRBV7-3; J: TRBJ2-2; D: -; length: 13; size: few; CDR3: CASSKTATGELFF; DNA: TGTGCCAGCAGCAAGACAGCCACCGGGGAGCTGTTTTTT
V: TRBV10-3; J: TRBJ2-1; D: -; length: 12; size: -; CDR3: CAISVQGSEQFF; DNA: TGTGCCATCAGTGTACAGGGCAGTGAGCAGTTCTTC
V: TRBV5-1; J: TRBJ2-1; D: -; length: 16; size: once; CDR3: CASSLSNSYLYNEQFF; DNA: TGCGCCAGCAGCTTGTCTAACTCATACCTATACAATGAGCAGTTCTTC
V: TRBV18; J: TRBJ2-7; D: TRBD1; length: 17; size: -; CDR3: CASSPRQGAWSSHEQYF; DNA: TGTGCCAGCTCACCACGACAGGGGGCTTGGTCCTCGCACGAGCAGTACTTC
V: TRBV19; J: TRBJ1-1; D: -; length: 15; size: -; CDR3: CASSIMIGTLGEAFF; DNA: TGTGCCAGTAGTATAATGATCGGTACCCTGGGTGAAGCTTTCTTT
V: TRBV15; J: TRBJ2-2; D: -; length: 14; size: -; CDR3: CATSRDDRTGELFF; DNA: TGTGCCACCAGCAGAGACGACAGGACCGGGGAGCTGTTTTTT
V: TRBV30; J: TRBJ2-6; D: -; length: 17; size: -; CDR3: CAWSVRSGFSGANVLTF; DNA: TGTGCCTGGAGTGTAAGGTCCGGGTTCTCTGGGGCCAACGTCCTGACTTTC
V: TRBV7-6; J: TRBJ2-7; D: -; length: 13; size: -; CDR3: CASSVNRFYEQYF; DNA: TGTGCCAGCAGCGTAAACAGGTTCTACGAGCAGTACTTC
V: TRBV27; J: TRBJ2-1; D: -; length: 13; size: -; CDR3: CASSLGSYNEQFF; DNA: TGTGCCAGCAGTTTGGGGTCCTACAATGAGCAGTTCTTC
V: TRBV11-2; J: TRBJ1-4; D: -; length: 14; size: -; CDR3: CASSLDRMNEKLFF; DNA: TGTGCCAGCAGCTTAGACAGGATGAATGAAAAACTGTTTTTT
V: TRBV7-8; J: TRBJ2-1; D: TRBD2; length: 16; size: -; CDR3: CASSLGSAGGYNEQFF; DNA: TGTGCCAGCAGCTTAGGATCGGCGGGAGGGTACAATGAGCAGTTCTTC
V: TRBV10-3; J: TRBJ2-3; D: -; length: 14; size: few; CDR3: CAISGDRGGDTQYF; DNA: TGTGCCATCAGTGGGGATAGGGGTGGAGATACGCAGTATTTT
V: TRBV27; J: TRBJ2-1; D: TRBD2; length: 15; size: once; CDR3: CASRLSGSSYNEQFF; DNA: TGTGCCAGCAGGTTGAGCGGGAGCTCCTACAATGAGCAGTTCTTC
V: TRBV27; J: TRBJ2-1; D: TRBD2; length: 15; size: -; CDR3: CASRRLAGAYNEQFF; DNA: TGTGCCAGCAGGCGCTTAGCGGGGGCTTACAATGAGCAGTTCTTC
V: TRBV28; J: TRBJ1-5; D: -; length: 13; size: -; CDR3: CANSMNSNQPQHF; DNA: TGTGCCAACAGTATGAATAGCAATCAGCCCCAGCATTTT
V: TRBV12-2; J: TRBJ2-1; D: -; length: 15; size: -; CDR3: CASRPGSGTWDEQFF; DNA: TGTGCAAGTCGCCCAGGGAGCGGGACTTGGGATGAGCAGTTCTTC
V: TRBV7-2; J: TRBJ2-7; D: TRBD2; length: 15; size: once; CDR3: CASSVDGTSSYEQYF; DNA: TGTGCCAGCAGCGTAGATGGGACTAGCAGTTACGAGCAGTACTTC
V: TRBV29-1; J: TRBJ2-1; D: -; length: 13; size: once; CDR3: CSVERVSYNEQFF; DNA: TGCAGCGTTGAAAGGGTGTCCTACAATGAGCAGTTCTTC
V: TRBV6-1; J: TRBJ2-3; D: TRBD2; length: 15; size: -; CDR3: CASSGTSGRTDTQYF; DNA: TGTGCCAGCAGTGGGACTAGCGGCCGCACAGATACGCAGTATTTT
V: TRBV7-2; J: TRBJ1-2; D: TRBD1; length: 14; size: -; CDR3: CASSHDRGHYGYTF; DNA: TGTGCCAGCAGCCACGACAGGGGGCACTATGGCTACACCTTC
V: TRBV19; J: TRBJ2-1; D: -; length: 15; size: -; CDR3: CASSIGAARNNEQFF; DNA: TGTGCCAGTAGTATTGGGGCGGCAAGAAACAATGAGCAGTTCTTC
V: TRBV6-4; J: TRBJ2-1; D: TRBD1; length: 15; size: few; CDR3: CASSYQGGEYNEQFF; DNA: TGTGCCAGCAGTTATCAAGGGGGCGAATACAATGAGCAGTTCTTC
V: TRBV30; J: TRBJ2-7; D: TRBD1; length: 14; size: -; CDR3: CAWSGGQGGYEQYF; DNA: TGTGCCTGGAGTGGAGGACAGGGAGGTTACGAGCAGTACTTC
V: TRBV11-2; J: TRBJ2-4; D: TRBD2; length: 12; size: -; CDR3: CASSLAGGIQYF; DNA: TGTGCCAGCAGCTTAGCGGGGGGCATTCAGTACTTC
V: TRBV7-2; J: TRBJ2-7; D: TRBD2; length: 15; size: -; CDR3: CASSSTSGSTYEQYF; DNA: TGTGCCAGCAGCTCGACTAGCGGGAGCACCTACGAGCAGTACTTC
V: TRBV7-3; J: TRBJ2-1; D: -; length: 13; size: -; CDR3: CASSLPGFSEQFF; DNA: TGTGCCAGCAGCTTGCCGGGATTCAGTGAGCAGTTCTTC
V: TRBV27; J: TRBJ2-2; D: -; length: 12; size: -; CDR3: CASSSNTGELFF; DNA: TGTGCCAGCAGTTCCAACACCGGGGAGCTGTTTTTT
V: TRBV30; J: TRBJ2-2; D: -; length: 15; size: -; CDR3: CAWSRGHTNTGELFF; DNA: TGTGCCTGGAGTCGGGGTCACACGAACACCGGGGAGCTGTTTTTT
V: TRBV15; J: TRBJ1-3; D: -; length: 15; size: -; CDR3: CATSRDQQAGNTIYF; DNA: TGTGCCACCAGCAGAGATCAACAGGCTGGAAACACCATATATTTT
V: TRBV19; J: TRBJ2-7; D: -; length: 13; size: -; CDR3: CASRPGGSYEQYF; DNA: TGTGCCAGTAGGCCCGGGGGCTCCTACGAGCAGTACTTC
V: TRBV25-1; J: TRBJ1-2; D: TRBD1; length: 12; size: few; CDR3: CASRTGEIGYTF; DNA: TGTGCCAGCAGGACAGGGGAAATTGGCTACACCTTC
V: TRBV14; J: TRBJ2-5; D: -; length: 12; size: -; CDR3: CASSPPGGTQYF; DNA: TGTGCCAGCAGCCCTCCTGGGGGGACCCAGTACTTC
V: TRBV18; J: TRBJ2-6; D: -; length: 14; size: -; CDR3: CASSPQSGANVLTF; DNA: TGTGCCAGCTCACCACAGTCTGGGGCCAACGTCCTGACTTTC
V: TRBV30; J: TRBJ1-3; D: TRBD1; length: 15; size: once; CDR3: CAWNPGQGAGNTIYF; DNA: TGTGCCTGGAATCCGGGACAGGGAGCTGGAAACACCATATATTTT
V: TRBV30; J: TRBJ1-1; D: -; length: 14; size: -; CDR3: CAWCSPGATAEAFF; DNA: TGTGCCTGGTGCTCACCGGGGGCGACGGCTGAAGCTTTCTTT
V: TRBV9; J: TRBJ2-2; D: -; length: 17; size: -; CDR3: CASSLRQETMNTGELFF; DNA: TGTGCCAGCAGCCTCCGACAGGAGACGATGAACACCGGGGAGCTGTTTTTT
V: TRBV7-2; J: TRBJ2-3; D: TRBD1; length: 18; size: -; CDR3: CASSLVPKRTGGADTQYF; DNA: TGTGCCAGCAGCTTAGTCCCCAAACGGACAGGGGGGGCAGATACGCAGTATTTT
V: TRBV15; J: TRBJ2-3; D: -; length: 14; size: -; CDR3: CATSRDVAADTQYF; DNA: TGTGCCACCAGCAGAGATGTAGCGGCAGATACGCAGTATTTT
V: TRBV19; J: TRBJ2-5; D: TRBD1; length: 14; size: -; CDR3: CASKQGAGEETQYF; DNA: TGTGCCAGTAAACAGGGGGCTGGTGAAGAGACCCAGTACTTC
V: TRBV19; J: TRBJ2-1; D: -; length: 14; size: -; CDR3: CASGEGGSYNEQFF; DNA: TGTGCCAGTGGAGAAGGGGGATCCTACAATGAGCAGTTCTTC
V: TRBV19; J: TRBJ1-1; D: -; length: 13; size: once; CDR3: CASSIQMNTEAFF; DNA: TGTGCCAGTAGTATTCAGATGAACACTGAAGCTTTCTTT
V: TRBV7-2; J: TRBJ2-7; D: -; length: 13; size: -; CDR3: CASSLYRGPEQYF; DNA: TGTGCCAGCAGCTTATATCGAGGTCCTGAGCAGTACTTC
V: TRBV29-1; J: TRBJ2-7; D: -; length: 11; size: -; CDR3: CSVTSSYEQYF; DNA: TGCAGCGTTACCAGCTCCTACGAGCAGTACTTC
V: TRBV5-4; J: TRBJ2-5; D: -; length: 14; size: -; CDR3: CASRRDSNQETQYF; DNA: TGTGCCAGCAGACGGGACTCCAACCAAGAGACCCAGTACTTC
V: TRBV7-2; J: TRBJ2-3; D: -; length: 15; size: -; CDR3: CASSSEGASTDTQYF; DNA: TGTGCCAGCAGCTCCGAGGGAGCTAGCACAGATACGCAGTATTTT
V: TRBV5-8; J: TRBJ2-3; D: TRBD2; length: 14; size: -; CDR3: CASSYGRLADTQYF; DNA: TGTGCCAGCAGCTACGGGAGGCTTGCAGATACGCAGTATTTT
V: TRBV5-8; J: TRBJ1-1; D: -; length: 14; size: -; CDR3: CASSFGHSNTEAFF; DNA: TGTGCCAGCAGCTTCGGACATTCGAACACTGAAGCTTTCTTT